This entry lists 14 T cell receptor beta chains sequenced from one sample in a study of T cells in Graves' hyperthyroidism and ophthalmopathy. Amplification targeted TCR beta CDR3 regions from RNA transcripts. TCR CDR3 regions were first amplified by RT-PCR with HTBI primers. TCRdb analysed the multiplex PCR reads with MiXCR anew, one entry per CDR3 protein. The table records a few hundred thousand distinct CDR3 sequences, more than 13% of them present only once. Sequencing used blood. The source is a woman in her 30s with Graves' hyperthyroidism.

This clonotype was counted only a few times. The chain is built from TRBV19 and TRBJ2-7, with D unclear. The V gene's germline CDR1 is LNHDA and CDR2 SQIVND (reference sequence). The CDR3 runs to 15 residues. Trimming cost V 5 bases and J 5 bases, with 19 bases left between them. This CDR3 is CASSSPGFPRDEQYF. The CDR3 coding sequence is TGTGCCAGTAGTTCCCCGGGTTTCCCGCGCGACGAGCAGTACTTC.

The chain couples TRBV4-1 to TRBJ1-5; the match to TRBD1 covers 8 bases. The CDR3 covers 15 residues. V lost 4 bases, J lost 2 bases, and 4 bases stayed unmatched. Looked up from germline, CDR1 is MGHRA and CDR2 is YSYEKL. CDR3 nucleotide sequence: TGCGCCAGCAGCCCGCAGACAGGGGGCAATCAGCCCCAGCATTTT. Protein product: CASSPQTGGNQPQHF.

Only one count was recorded for this clonotype. J is TRBJ2-7 and V is TRBV19, with no clear D. Germline V CDR1 and CDR2: LNHDA, SQIVND (reference sequence). The V and J ends lost 1 base and 6 bases respectively, with 7 bases between them. The CDR3 runs 12 residues. The DNA of the CDR3 is TGTGCCAGTAGTATAGGAGGCCTCGAGCAGTACTTC. It translates to CASSIGGLEQYF.

This clonotype was recorded many times. V and J are TRBV7-9 and TRBJ2-1; perhaps TRBD2 as D (5 bases). The germline V gene has CDR1 SEHNR and CDR2 FQNEAQ (reference sequence). This CDR3 spans 14 amino acids. Between the trimmed V and J ends, which lost 3 bases and 0 bases, there was a span of 6 bases. Here the CDR3 DNA reads TGTGCCAGCAGCTTCGGGAACTCCTACAATGAGCAGTTCTTC. Protein product: CASSFGNSYNEQFF.

This chain connects TRBV20-1 to TRBJ2-7; 9 nucleotides line up with TRBD1. The V and J ends lost 6 bases and 5 bases, in that order; junction bases with no gene match: 8. CDR3 size: 13 residues. Germline CDR1 DFQATT, CDR2 SNEGSKA (reference sequence). The CDR3 DNA follows: TGCAGTGCGGAGGGACAGGGTGTCGACGAGCAGTACTTC. It yields the protein CSAEGQGVDEQYF.

This clonotype came up a few times. The chain combines TRBV13 with TRBJ2-1; 8 bases are shared with TRBD2. Losses at the gene ends were 0 bases for V and 5 bases for J; bases not matched to a gene: 6. This CDR3 comprises 16 residues. Germline V lookup: CDR1 PRHDT, CDR2 FYEKMQ (reference sequence). CDR3 residues: CASSLGGSGTHNEQFF. CDR3 DNA: TGTGCCAGCAGCTTAGGGGGTAGCGGGACCCACAATGAGCAGTTCTTC.

In its sample, this clonotype was seen many times. The V and J genes are TRBV6-1 and TRBJ2-3, with TRBD2 as a possible D gene (6 bases). CDR3 length: 15 residues. The germline CDR1 and CDR2 sequences are MNHNS and SASEGT. Trimming removed 10 bases at V and 0 bases at J, with 17 bases between. This CDR3 is CAITVAAFSTDTQYF. As DNA, the CDR3 is TGTGCCATCACGGTAGCGGCGTTTAGCACAGATACGCAGTATTTT.

This chain joins TRBV3-1 and TRBJ1-6; 7 bases fit TRBD1. This CDR3 is built from 14 residues. After removal of 5 bases from V and 7 bases from J, the junction contained 5 bases not matched to a gene. Germline CDR1 is LGHDT and CDR2 is YNNKEL (reference sequence). The chain's CDR3 is CASSTTGANSPLHF. CDR3 nucleotides: TGTGCCAGCAGCACCACAGGGGCCAATTCACCCCTCCACTTT.

This clonotype has ten or more counts. The chain is built from TRBV28 and TRBJ2-7; D ambiguous. Germline lookup yields CDR1 MDHEN and CDR2 SYDVKM. V was clipped by 6 bases and J by 2 bases, with 29 bases between them. This CDR3 comprises 19 residues. The CDR3 loop is CASSSPSGYRRSVAYEQYF. The DNA of the CDR3 is TGTGCCAGCAGCTCCCCCTCTGGATATCGGCGTAGTGTCGCCTACGAGCAGTACTTC.

The chain links TRBV28 to TRBJ1-6, with a possible D match to TRBD1 (6 bases). V was cut by 6 bases and J by 7 bases, with 13 bases left in between. The CDR3 contains 14 residues. CDR1 is MDHEN, CDR2 SYDVKM, per germline. The CDR3 spells CASSRRGRNSPLHF. The DNA for the CDR3 is TGTGCCAGCAGCCGCAGGGGCCGGAATTCACCCCTCCACTTT.

In DNA form, the CDR3 reads TGTGCCAGCAGTTTGGGTAGGACTGGTGAGCAGTTCTTC. Translating it yields CASSLGRTGEQFF. The chain is built from TRBV27 and TRBJ2-1; D possibly corresponds to TRBD2 (5 bases). The CDR3 runs 13 residues. CDR1 is MNHEY, CDR2 SMNVEV, per germline (reference sequence). The germline V and J ends were trimmed by 3 bases and 9 bases, with 12 bases remaining between them.

In this sample, this clonotype turned up a few times. This chain joins TRBV20-1 and TRBJ2-7, with 7 bases that match TRBD2. The germline gives CDR1 DFQATT, CDR2 SNEGSKA (reference sequence). CDR3 length: 15 residues. The V segment lost 0 bases and the J segment 8 bases; nucleotides outside the gene matches: 13. CDR3: CSARDSTGGSRKQYF. DNA for the CDR3: TGCAGTGCTAGAGATTCAACGGGAGGTTCAAGGAAGCAGTACTTC.

The chain employs TRBV15 and TRBJ2-2, with D perhaps TRBD1 or TRBD2 (6 bases each). Germline CDR1 and CDR2: LNHNV and YYDKDF (reference sequence). This CDR3 is built from 17 residues. V shed 2 bases and J shed 0 bases, with 13 bases lying between them. The CDR3 nucleotides read TGTGCCACCAGCAGATTGGAGGAGGGGGCGAACACCGGGGAGCTGTTTTTT. Translated, it gives CATSRLEEGANTGELFF.

Comment on this clonotype: A read error may produce the germline difference seen at one junction end. The chain has TRBV6-5 and TRBJ1-2; weak D call: TRBD1 (6 bases). The CDR3 consists of 15 residues. Germline V gene sequence: CDR1 MNHEY, CDR2 SVGAGI. CDR3 amino acids: CACSYRSQGNYGYTF. CDR3 nucleotides: TGTGCCTGCAGTTACCGATCACAGGGTAACTATGGCTACACCTTC.